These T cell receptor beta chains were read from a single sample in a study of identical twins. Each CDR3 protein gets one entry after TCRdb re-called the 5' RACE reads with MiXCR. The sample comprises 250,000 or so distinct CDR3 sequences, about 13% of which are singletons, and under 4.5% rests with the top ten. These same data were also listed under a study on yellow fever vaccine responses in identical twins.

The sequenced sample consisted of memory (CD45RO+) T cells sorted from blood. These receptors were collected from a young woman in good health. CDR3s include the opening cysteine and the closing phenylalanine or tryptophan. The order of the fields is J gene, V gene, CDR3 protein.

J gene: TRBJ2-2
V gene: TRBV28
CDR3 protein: CASSPGTRHTGELFF

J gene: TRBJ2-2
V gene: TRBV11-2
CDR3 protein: CASSRNVITGELFF

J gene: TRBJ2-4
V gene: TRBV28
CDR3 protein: CASGRLAPKNIQYF

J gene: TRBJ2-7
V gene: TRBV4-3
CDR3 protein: CASSQDQASRSYEQYF

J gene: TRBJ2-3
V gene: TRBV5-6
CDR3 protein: CASSPGRDTQYF

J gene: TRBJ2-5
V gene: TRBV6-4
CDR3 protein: CASSKGQNQETQYF

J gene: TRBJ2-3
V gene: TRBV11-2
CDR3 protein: CASSLGLGGTDTQYF

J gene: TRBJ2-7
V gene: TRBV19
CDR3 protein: CASSILAGVYEQYF

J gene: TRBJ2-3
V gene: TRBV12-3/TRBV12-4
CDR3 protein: CASSSLLREITDTQYF

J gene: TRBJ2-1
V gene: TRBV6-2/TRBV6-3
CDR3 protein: CASSYFGTVYNEQFF

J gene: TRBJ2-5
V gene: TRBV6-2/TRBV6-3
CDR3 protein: CASRKDRSQETQYF

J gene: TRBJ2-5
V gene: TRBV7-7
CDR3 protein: CASSPDRGTEEVTQYF

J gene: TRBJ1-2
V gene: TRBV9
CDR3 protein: CASCWTHWCYTF

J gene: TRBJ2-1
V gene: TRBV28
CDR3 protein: CASSSIIPGVKVNEQFF

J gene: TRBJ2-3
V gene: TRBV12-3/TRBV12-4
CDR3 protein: CASSLTSQGTDTQYF

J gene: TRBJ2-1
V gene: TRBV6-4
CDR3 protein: CASSATSGSYNEQFF

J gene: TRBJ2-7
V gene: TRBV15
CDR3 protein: CATSRDTTTRVFPYEQYF

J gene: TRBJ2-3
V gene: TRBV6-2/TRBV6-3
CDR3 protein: CASSATSGSWADTQYF

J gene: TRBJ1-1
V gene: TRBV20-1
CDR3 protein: CSARGGRGAGGEAFF

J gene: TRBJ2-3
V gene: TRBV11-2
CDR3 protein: CASSLPRTSGTITRTDTQYF

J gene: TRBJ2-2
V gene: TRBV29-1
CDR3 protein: CSVGTTTGELFF

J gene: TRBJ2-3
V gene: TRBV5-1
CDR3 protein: CASSPGQGRDTQYF

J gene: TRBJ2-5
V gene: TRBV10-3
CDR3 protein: CAISDGGLAGGAQYF

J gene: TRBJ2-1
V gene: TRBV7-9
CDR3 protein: CASRAAGEGGEQFF

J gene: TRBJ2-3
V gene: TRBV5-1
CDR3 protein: CASSPDTSTDTQYF

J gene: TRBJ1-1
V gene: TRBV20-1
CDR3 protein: CSALGTENTEAFF

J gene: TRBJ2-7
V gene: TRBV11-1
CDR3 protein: CASSSPEGTSGRVYEQYF

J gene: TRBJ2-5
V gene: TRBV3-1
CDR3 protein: CASSPGTSVRQETQYF

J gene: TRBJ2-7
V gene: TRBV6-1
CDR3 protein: CASRTIPEQYF

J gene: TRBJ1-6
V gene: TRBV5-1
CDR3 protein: CASSLSLMVRNSPLHF

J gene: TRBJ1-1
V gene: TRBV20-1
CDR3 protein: CSARDWGGIYTEAFF

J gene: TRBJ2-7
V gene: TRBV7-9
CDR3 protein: CASSLQYEQYF

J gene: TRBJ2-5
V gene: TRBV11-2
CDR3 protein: CASSPGTSGSRETQYF

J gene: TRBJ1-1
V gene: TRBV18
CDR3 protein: CASSRQYNTEAFF

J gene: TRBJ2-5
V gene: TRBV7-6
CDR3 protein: CASSPTEETQYF

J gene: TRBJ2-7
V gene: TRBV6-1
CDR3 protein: CASSPSSRTSYEQYF

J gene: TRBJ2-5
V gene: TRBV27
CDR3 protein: CATSQSKQETQYF

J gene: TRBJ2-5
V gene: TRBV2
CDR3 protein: CASSNGVNQETQYF

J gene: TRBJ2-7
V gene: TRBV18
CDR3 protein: CASSPGQREVYEQYF

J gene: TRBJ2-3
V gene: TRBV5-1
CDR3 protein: CASSLEGGSPDTQYF

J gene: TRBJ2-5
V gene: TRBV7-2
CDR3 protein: CASSHPGRQGTQYF